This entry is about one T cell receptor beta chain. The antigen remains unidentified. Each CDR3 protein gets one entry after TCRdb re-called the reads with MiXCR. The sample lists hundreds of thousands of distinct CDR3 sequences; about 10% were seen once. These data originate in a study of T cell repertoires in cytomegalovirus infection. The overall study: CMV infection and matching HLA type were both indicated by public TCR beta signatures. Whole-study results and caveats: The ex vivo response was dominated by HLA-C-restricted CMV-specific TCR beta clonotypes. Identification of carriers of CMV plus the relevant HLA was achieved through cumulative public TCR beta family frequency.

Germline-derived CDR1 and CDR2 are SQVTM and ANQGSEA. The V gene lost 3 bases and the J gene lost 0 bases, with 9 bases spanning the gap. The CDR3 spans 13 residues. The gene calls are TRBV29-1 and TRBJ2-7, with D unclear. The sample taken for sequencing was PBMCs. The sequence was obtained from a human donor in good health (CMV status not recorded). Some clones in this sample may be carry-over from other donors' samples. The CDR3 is CSVEDDTSYEQYF. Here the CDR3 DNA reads TGCAGCGTTGAGGATGATACCTCCTACGAGCAGTACTTC.